These 16 T cell receptor delta chains were sequenced from one sample in a study of gamma-delta chains in newborns, infants, children. TCRdb applied CATT to the reads for clone calling. Here the sample spans roughly 4,200 delta-chain clones, 6.2% being singletons. The sequenced sample was blood. The receptors derive from a child who was a newborn, infant or young child, either healthy, febrile or measles-vaccinated (not recorded which).

No V gene was called, though TRDJ3 was called as the J gene; the table gives TRDD3 as D, unverified against the DNA. The CDR3 has 19 residues. In DNA form, the CDR3 reads TGTGCCTGTGACACCCTCTGGGGGCGAAGCTCCTGGGACACCCGACAGATGTTTTTC. This translates into CACDTLWGRSSWDTRQMFF.

This clone was detected only a few times. This chain uses TRDV2 with TRDJ3; a possible D gene is TRDD3 (5 bases). V was trimmed by 0 bases and J by 0 bases, leaving 17 bases between them. The CDR3 has 20 amino acids. In germline, CDR1 is GEAIGNYY, CDR2 EKD. The CDR3 sequence: CACDTVDAGVSSWDTRQMFF. The CDR3 bases are TGTGCCTGTGACACCGTGGATGCGGGGGTTAGCTCCTGGGACACCCGACAGATGTTTTTC.

A J gene of TRDJ1 was called, though the V gene was not; the table's TRDD3 call for D was not verified on the DNA. The CDR3 is 16 amino acids. The CDR3 reads CACAVLGDQYADKLIF. DNA for the CDR3: TGTGCCTGTGCCGTACTGGGGGATCAGTACGCCGATAAACTCATCTTT.

This clone was counted between two and nine times. The V call is TRDV2, the J call TRDJ2; 7 bases are shared with TRDD3. Germline values: CDR1 GEAIGNYY, CDR2 EKD. V gave up 0 bases and J gave up 5 bases; unmatched junction bases: 2. The CDR3 has 14 residues. The CDR3 loop reads CACDTWGDTAQLFF. CDR3 coding DNA: TGTGCCTGTGACACCTGGGGGGATACAGCACAACTCTTCTTT.

This clone was found a few times. The gene calls are TRDV2 and TRDJ1, with TRDD3 matching 9 bases. Germline lookup yields CDR1 GEAIGNYY and CDR2 EKD. Trimming took 4 bases from V and 0 from J; bases not matched to a gene: 11. This CDR3 is 17 amino acids long. The chain's CDR3 is CACEHVLGIRDTDKLIF. The CDR3 bases are TGTGCCTGTGAACACGTACTGGGGATACGGGACACCGATAAACTCATCTTT.

This clone was observed a few times. J is TRDJ3 and V is TRDV2, with TRDD3 identical over 12 bases. Trimming at V came to 0 bases and at J to 3 bases, leaving 8 bases not matched to a gene. CDR1 and CDR2 from the germline V gene are GEAIGNYY and EKD. The CDR3 consists of 20 residues. DNA of the CDR3: TGTGCCTGTGACACCCTAGGTACTGGGGGATACTGCTGGGACACCCGACAGATGTTTTTC. It is translated as CACDTLGTGGYCWDTRQMFF.

Regarding this clone: A far larger clone is one base from this, pointing to a likely read error. The same CDR3 can be traced to other DNA sequences in this sample. This CDR3 reads CACDILGDTLTAQLFF. In DNA form, the CDR3 reads TGTGCCTGTGACATACTGGGGGATACTTTGACAGCGCAACTCTTCTTT. The chain joins TRDV2 to TRDJ2, with 12 bases identical to TRDD3. The CDR3 spans 16 residues. The germline CDR1 and CDR2 sequences are GEAIGNYY and EKD.

This clone is medium-sized (0.01 to 0.1%). Other DNA sequences in this specimen translate into the identical CDR3. The chain is built from TRDV2 and TRDJ3; 8 positions agree with TRDD3. The V and J ends lost 1 base and 0 bases, in that order; junction bases with no gene match: 4. The CDR3 covers 18 residues. The germline CDR1 and CDR2 sequences are GEAIGNYY and EKD. The CDR3 DNA is TGTGCCTGTGACACGGGCTGGGGGAGCTCCTGGGACACCCGACAGATGTTTTTC. Translating it yields CACDTGWGSSWDTRQMFF.

The V gene lacks a call, and TRDJ1 is the J gene; whether TRDD3, the table's D call, matches the DNA was not checked. The CDR3 contains 19 residues. Here the CDR3 DNA reads TGTGCTCTTGGGGAACGCCTTCCTACGAGGGATACGCAAACCGATAAACTCATCTTT. Translating it yields CALGERLPTRDTQTDKLIF.

In this sample, this clone is medium-sized (0.01 to 0.1%). V and J are TRDV2 and TRDJ3, with a tentative D call TRDD3 (6 bases). The CDR3 extends over 18 amino acids. Germline lookup yields CDR1 GEAIGNYY and CDR2 EKD. The ends were cut back, 0 bases at V and 0 bases at J, with 11 bases in the middle. CDR3 bases: TGTGCCTGTGACACCGCTGGGGCCAGCTCCTGGGACACCCGACAGATGTTTTTC. This codes for CACDTAGASSWDTRQMFF.

This clone is medium-sized by share. Other DNA sequences in the same sample also yield this CDR3. The V gene is TRDV2, the J gene TRDJ3, with 7 nucleotides matching TRDD3. In germline, CDR1 is GEAIGNYY, CDR2 EKD. V gave up 0 bases and J gave up 0 bases; unmatched junction bases: 4. This CDR3 contains 18 residues. The CDR3: CACDTVGESSWDTRQMFF. CDR3 nucleotides: TGTGCCTGTGACACCGTGGGGGAAAGCTCCTGGGACACCCGACAGATGTTTTTC.

With respect to this clone: A far larger clone is one base from this, pointing to a likely read error. The chain employs TRDV2 and TRDJ2, with 8 positions matching TRDD3. V was pared by 0 bases and J by 8 bases, with 1 base of the junction left unmatched. The germline CDR1 and CDR2 sequences are GEAIGNYY and EKD. The CDR3 has 13 residues. The CDR3 nucleotides are TGTGCCTGTGACACCTGGGGGATGGCACAACTCTTCTTT. This encodes CACDTWGMAQLFF.

This clone has more than one count but fewer than ten. This chain uses TRDV1 with TRDJ2; TRDD3 matches 7 bases. The CDR3 loop spans 16 amino acids. The germline CDR1 and CDR2 sequences are TSWWSYY and QGS. J lost 4 bases, V lost 4 bases, and 9 bases had no gene match. The CDR3: CALGGYNGGRTAQLFF. The CDR3 region has the DNA TGTGCTCTTGGGGGATACAATGGGGGAAGGACAGCACAACTCTTCTTT.

By share, this clone ranks as medium-sized. This sample also contains other DNA sequences that code for the same CDR3. The chain joins TRDV2 to TRDJ3, with 11 bases aligning to TRDD3. CDR3 size: 18 residues. The germline V gene has CDR1 GEAIGNYY and CDR2 EKD. V shed 1 base, J shed 0 bases, and the junction held 1 base outside the gene matches. The CDR3 sequence is CACDTLGDTSWDTRQMFF. DNA for the CDR3: TGTGCCTGTGACACGCTGGGGGATACCTCCTGGGACACCCGACAGATGTTTTTC.

This rearrangement joins TRDV1 to TRDJ2; the D gene is possibly TRDD3 (7 bases). V was shortened by 2 bases and J by 0 bases, with 28 bases between the two germline ends. The CDR3 runs 22 residues. Germline assignment: CDR1 TSWWSYY and CDR2 QGS. CDR3 DNA sequence: TGTGCTCTTGGGGAATCGGTCTCCTACATGCTGGGGGGTCGTTCTTTGACAGCACAACTCTTCTTT. This gives the protein CALGESVSYMLGGRSLTAQLFF.

This clone was detected a few times. The rearrangement joins TRDV2 to TRDJ3; 9 positions match TRDD3. The CDR3 covers 20 residues. V was clipped by 2 bases and J by 0 bases; unmatched bases: 10. The germline CDR1 and CDR2 sequences are GEAIGNYY and EKD. The CDR3 DNA reads as TGTGCCTGTGACAACGCGCAGACTGGGGGAAGCTCCTGGGACACCCGACAGATGTTTTTC. Translation: CACDNAQTGGSSWDTRQMFF.